This TCR beta chain was sequenced during a study of control samples from healthy donors and cancer patients. Method: immunoSEQ multiplex PCR; TCRdb's copy keeps in-frame clones and lacks some. The data hold 170,000 or so clones, with 85% to 95% observed a single time. V lost 4 bases and J 4 bases, leaving 11 bases between the germline ends. The CDR3 runs 13 residues. Germline V CDR1 and CDR2: SGDLS, YYNGEE. This sequence joins TRBV9 and TRBJ1-1, with a possible D match to TRBD1 (6 bases). Sequenced: blood. This TCR was recovered from a woman under 30 in good health. CDR3 sequence (DNA): TGTGCCAGCAGCACCGGGGGCAGCACTGAAGCTTTCTTT. Protein: CASSTGGSTEAFF.